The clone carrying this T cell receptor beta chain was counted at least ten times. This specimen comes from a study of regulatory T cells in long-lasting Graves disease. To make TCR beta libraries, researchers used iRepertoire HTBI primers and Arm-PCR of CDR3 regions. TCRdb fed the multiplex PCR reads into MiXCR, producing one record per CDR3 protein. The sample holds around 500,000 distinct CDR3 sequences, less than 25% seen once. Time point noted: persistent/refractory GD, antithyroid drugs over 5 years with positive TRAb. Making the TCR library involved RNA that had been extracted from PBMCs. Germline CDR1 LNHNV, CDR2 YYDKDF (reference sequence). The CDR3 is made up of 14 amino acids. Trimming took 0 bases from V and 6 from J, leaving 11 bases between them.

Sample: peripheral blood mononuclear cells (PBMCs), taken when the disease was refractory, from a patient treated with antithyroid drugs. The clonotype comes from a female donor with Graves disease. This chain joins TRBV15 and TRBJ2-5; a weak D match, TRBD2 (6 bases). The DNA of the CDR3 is TGTGCCACCAGCAGAGAGGCGGGACGGCAGACCCAGTACTTC. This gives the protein CATSREAGRQTQYF.